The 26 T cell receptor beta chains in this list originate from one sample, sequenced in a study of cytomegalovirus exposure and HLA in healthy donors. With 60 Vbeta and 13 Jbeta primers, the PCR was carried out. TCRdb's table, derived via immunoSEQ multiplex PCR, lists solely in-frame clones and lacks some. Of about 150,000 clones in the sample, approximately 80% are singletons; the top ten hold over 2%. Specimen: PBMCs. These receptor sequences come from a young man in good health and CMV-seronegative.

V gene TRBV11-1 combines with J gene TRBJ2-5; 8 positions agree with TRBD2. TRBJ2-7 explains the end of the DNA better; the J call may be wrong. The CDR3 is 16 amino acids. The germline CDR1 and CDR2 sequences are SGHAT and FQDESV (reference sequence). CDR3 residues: CASSPHVSGDTYEQYF. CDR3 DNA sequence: TGTGCCAGCAGCCCCCATGTTAGCGGGGATACCTACGAGCAGTACTTC.

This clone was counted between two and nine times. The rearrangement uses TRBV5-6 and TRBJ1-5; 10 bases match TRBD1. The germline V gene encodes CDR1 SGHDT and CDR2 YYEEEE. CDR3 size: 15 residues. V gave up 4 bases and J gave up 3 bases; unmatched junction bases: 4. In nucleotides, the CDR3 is TGTGCCAGCAGCCCGCGACAGGGGGCCAATCAGCCCCAGCATTTT. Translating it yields CASSPRQGANQPQHF.

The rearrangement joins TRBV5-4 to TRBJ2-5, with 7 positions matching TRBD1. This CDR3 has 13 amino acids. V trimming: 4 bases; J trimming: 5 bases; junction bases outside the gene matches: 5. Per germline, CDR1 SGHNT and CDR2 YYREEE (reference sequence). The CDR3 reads CASSPPRGETQYF. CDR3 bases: TGTGCCAGCAGCCCTCCCAGGGGGGAGACCCAGTACTTC.

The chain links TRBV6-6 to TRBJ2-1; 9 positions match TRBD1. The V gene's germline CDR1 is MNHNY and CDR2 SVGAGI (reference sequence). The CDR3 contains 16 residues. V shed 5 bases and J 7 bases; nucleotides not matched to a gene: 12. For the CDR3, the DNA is TGTGCCAGCAGTCGCTCCTCGGGACAGGGAGGGAATGAGCAGTTCTTC. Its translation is CASSRSSGQGGNEQFF.

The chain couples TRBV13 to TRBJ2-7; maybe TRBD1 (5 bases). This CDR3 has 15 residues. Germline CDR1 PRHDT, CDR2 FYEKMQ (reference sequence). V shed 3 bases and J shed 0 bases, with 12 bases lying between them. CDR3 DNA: TGTGCCAGCAGCTTCGCGGCAGGGCCCTCCTACGAGCAGTACTTC. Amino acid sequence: CASSFAAGPSYEQYF.

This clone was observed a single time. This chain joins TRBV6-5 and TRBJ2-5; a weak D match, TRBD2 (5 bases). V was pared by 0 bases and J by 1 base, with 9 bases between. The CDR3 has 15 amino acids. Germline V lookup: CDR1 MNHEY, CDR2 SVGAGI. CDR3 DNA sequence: TGTGCCAGCAGTTACTCAGGACTGCCCCAAGAGACCCAGTACTTC. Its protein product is CASSYSGLPQETQYF.

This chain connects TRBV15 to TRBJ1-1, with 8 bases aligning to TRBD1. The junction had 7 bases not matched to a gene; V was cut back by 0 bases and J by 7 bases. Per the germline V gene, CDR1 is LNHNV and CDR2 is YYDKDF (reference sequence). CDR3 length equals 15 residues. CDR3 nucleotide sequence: TGTGCCACCAGCAGAGATAGGGCAGACAGGGGTGAAGCTTTCTTT. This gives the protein CATSRDRADRGEAFF.

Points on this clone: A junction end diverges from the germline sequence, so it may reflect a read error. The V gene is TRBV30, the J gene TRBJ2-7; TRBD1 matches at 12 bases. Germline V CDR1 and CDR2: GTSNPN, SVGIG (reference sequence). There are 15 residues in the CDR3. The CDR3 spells CAWSPGQGASYERYF. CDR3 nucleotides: TGTGCCTGGAGTCCGGGACAGGGGGCCTCCTACGAGCGGTACTTC.

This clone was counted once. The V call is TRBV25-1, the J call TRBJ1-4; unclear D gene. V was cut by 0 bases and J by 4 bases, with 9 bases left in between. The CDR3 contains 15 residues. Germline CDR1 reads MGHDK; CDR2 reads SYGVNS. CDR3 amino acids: CASSEYGPSNEKLFF. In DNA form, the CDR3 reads TGTGCCAGCAGTGAATATGGCCCTAGTAATGAAAAACTGTTTTTT.

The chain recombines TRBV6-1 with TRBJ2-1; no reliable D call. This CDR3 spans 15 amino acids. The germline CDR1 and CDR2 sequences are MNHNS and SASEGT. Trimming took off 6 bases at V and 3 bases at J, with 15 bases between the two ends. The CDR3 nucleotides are TGTGCCAGCAGACCAAAAACTCCCCTCTACAATGAGCAGTTCTTC. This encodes CASRPKTPLYNEQFF.

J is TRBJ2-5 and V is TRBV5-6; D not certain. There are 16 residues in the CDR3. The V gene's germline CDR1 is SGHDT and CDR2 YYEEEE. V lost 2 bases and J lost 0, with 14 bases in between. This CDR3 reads CASSLITFSNQETQYF. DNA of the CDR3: TGTGCCAGCAGCTTAATTACGTTCAGTAACCAAGAGACCCAGTACTTC.

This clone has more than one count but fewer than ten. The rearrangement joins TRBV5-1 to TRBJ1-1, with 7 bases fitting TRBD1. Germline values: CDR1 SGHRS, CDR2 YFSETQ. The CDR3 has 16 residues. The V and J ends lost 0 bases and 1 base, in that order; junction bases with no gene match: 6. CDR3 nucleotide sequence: TGCGCCAGCAGCTTGGACAGGGGAGGAGGGAACACTGAAGCTTTCTTT. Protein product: CASSLDRGGGNTEAFF.

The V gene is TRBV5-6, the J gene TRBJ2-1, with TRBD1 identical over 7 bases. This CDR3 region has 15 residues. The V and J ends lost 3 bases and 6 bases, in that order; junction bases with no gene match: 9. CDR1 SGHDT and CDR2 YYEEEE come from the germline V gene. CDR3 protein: CASSSLDRDRNEQFF. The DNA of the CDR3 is TGTGCCAGCAGCTCACTAGACAGGGACCGCAATGAGCAGTTCTTC.

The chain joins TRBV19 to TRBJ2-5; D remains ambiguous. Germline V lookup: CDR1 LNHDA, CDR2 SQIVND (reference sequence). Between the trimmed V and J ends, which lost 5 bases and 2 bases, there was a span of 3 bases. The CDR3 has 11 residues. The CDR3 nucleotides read TGTGCCAGTAGTCGGCAAGAGACCCAGTACTTC. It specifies CASSRQETQYF.

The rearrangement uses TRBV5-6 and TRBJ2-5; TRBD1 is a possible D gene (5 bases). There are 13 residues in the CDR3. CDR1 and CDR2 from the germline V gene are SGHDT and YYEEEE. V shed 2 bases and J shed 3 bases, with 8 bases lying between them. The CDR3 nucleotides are TGTGCCAGCAGCTTACCCAGGGAAGAGACCCAGTACTTC. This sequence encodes CASSLPREETQYF.

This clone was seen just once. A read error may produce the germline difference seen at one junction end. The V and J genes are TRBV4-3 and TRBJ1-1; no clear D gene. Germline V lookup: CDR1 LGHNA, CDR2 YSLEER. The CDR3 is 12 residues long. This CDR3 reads CASSQDFAGPRF. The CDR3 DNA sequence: TGCGCCAGCAGCCAAGATTTCGCGGGCCCGAGGTTT.

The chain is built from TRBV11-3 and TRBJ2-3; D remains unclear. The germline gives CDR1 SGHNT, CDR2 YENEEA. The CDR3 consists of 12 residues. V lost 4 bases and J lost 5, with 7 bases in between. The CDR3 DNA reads TGTGCCAGCAGCTCAGGTATAGATACGCAGTATTTT. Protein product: CASSSGIDTQYF.

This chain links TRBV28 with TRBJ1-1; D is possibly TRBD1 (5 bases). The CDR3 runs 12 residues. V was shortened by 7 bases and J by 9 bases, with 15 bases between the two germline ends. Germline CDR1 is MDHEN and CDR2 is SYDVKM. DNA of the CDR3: TGTGCCAGCATGACTCAGACAGAGCAAGCTTTCTTT. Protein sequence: CASMTQTEQAFF.

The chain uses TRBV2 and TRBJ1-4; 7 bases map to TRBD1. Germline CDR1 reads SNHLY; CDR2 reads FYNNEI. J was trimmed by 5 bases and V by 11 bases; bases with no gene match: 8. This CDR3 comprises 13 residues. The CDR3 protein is CAAQTGLNEKLFF. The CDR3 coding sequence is TGTGCCGCTCAGACAGGGTTGAATGAAAAACTGTTTTTT.

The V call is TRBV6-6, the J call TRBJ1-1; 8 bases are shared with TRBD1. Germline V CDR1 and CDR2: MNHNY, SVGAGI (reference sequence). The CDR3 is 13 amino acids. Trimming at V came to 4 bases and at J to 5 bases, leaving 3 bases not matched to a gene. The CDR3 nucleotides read TGTGCCAGCAGTTCAGGGGGCAGTACTGAAGCTTTCTTT. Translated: CASSSGGSTEAFF.

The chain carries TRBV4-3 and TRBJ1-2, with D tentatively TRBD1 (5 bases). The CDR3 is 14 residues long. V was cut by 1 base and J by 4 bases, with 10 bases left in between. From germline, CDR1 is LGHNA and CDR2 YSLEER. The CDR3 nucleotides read TGCGCCAGCAGCCAAGCGGCGGGGACCTATGGCTACACCTTC. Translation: CASSQAAGTYGYTF.

CDR3 bases: TGTGCCAGCAGTTTATCGGACAGGGGATCGGAGTACTTC. Translated: CASSLSDRGSEYF. The chain links TRBV27 to TRBJ2-7, with 9 bases lining up with TRBD1. CDR1 is MNHEY and CDR2 is SMNVEV in the germline V gene (reference sequence). J lost 11 bases, V lost 0 bases, and 5 bases had no gene match. The CDR3 loop spans 13 amino acids.

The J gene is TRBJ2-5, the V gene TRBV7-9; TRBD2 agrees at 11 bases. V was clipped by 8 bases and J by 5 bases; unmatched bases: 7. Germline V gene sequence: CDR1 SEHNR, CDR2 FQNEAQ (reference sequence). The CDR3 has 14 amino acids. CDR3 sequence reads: CASRLAGGEETQYF. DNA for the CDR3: TGTGCCAGCCGCCTAGCGGGAGGAGAGGAGACCCAGTACTTC.

This CDR3 is CASSPPGQTDTDTQYF. In DNA, the CDR3 is TGTGCCAGTAGTCCCCCGGGACAGACCGACACAGATACGCAGTATTTT. The chain links TRBV19 to TRBJ2-3, with 7 bases lining up with TRBD1. This CDR3 region has 16 residues. V shed 5 bases, J shed 2 bases, and the junction held 10 bases outside the gene matches. Germline V gene lookup returns CDR1 LNHDA and CDR2 SQIVND (reference sequence).

CDR3: CASSFRGPGELFF. DNA for the CDR3: TGTGCCAGCAGCTTCAGGGGCCCCGGGGAGCTGTTTTTT. This chain uses TRBV5-4 with TRBJ2-2, with a weak D call TRBD1 (6 bases). CDR3 length: 13 amino acids. CDR1 is SGHNT, CDR2 YYREEE, per germline (reference sequence). Trimming took 2 bases from V and 6 from J, leaving 8 bases between them.

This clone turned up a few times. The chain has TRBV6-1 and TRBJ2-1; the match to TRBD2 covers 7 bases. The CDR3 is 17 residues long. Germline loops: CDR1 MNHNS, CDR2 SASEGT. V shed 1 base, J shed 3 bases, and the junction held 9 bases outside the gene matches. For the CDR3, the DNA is TGTGCCAGCAGTGAAGATCCCGGGGCTAGCGGCTACAATGAGCAGTTCTTC. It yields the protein CASSEDPGASGYNEQFF.